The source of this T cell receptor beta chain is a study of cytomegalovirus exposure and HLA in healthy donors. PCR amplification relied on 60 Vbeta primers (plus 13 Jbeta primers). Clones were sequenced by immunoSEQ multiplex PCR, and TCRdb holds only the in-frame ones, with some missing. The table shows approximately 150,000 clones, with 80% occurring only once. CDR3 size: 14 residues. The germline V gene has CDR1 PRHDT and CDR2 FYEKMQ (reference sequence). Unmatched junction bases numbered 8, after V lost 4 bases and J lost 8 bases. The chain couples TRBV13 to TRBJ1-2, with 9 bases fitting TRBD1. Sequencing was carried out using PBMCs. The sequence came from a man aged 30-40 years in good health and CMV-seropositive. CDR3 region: CASSSRDRVEGYTF. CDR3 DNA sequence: TGTGCCAGCAGCTCCCGGGACAGGGTCGAGGGCTACACCTTC.